Shown below are 13 T cell receptor beta chains from a single sample sequenced in a study of cytomegalovirus exposure and HLA in healthy donors. With 60 Vbeta and 13 Jbeta primers, the PCR was carried out. The repertoire was sequenced with immunoSEQ multiplex PCR; TCRdb's copy has only in-frame clones and lacks some. The data contain roughly 100,000 clones, almost 80% of them singletons. Sequenced material: PBMCs. Receptors originate from a man aged 50 to 59 in good health and CMV-seropositive.

The sample holds a few counts of this clone. V and J are TRBV7-9 and TRBJ2-5; maybe TRBD2 (5 bases). The CDR3 sequence is 12 residues long. Germline CDR1 and CDR2: SEHNR and FQNEAQ (reference sequence). Trimming pared 11 bases from V and 2 bases from J, leaving 12 bases between. The CDR3 DNA follows: TGTGCCGCGGGCGTGGGACAAGAGACCCAGTACTTC. This gives the protein CAAGVGQETQYF.

This clone was found once. The V and J genes are TRBV5-1 and TRBJ2-1; D uncertain. Germline V gives CDR1 SGHRS, CDR2 YFSETQ. This CDR3 region has 13 residues. Trimming removed 4 bases from V and 6 bases from J, with 11 bases in between. The CDR3 here is CASSIQDFNEQFF. CDR3 sequence (DNA): TGCGCCAGCAGCATCCAGGATTTCAATGAGCAGTTCTTC.

This chain joins TRBV19 and TRBJ2-7; 8 bases are a match to TRBD2. Germline V gives CDR1 LNHDA, CDR2 SQIVND (reference sequence). The CDR3 is 16 residues long. J was trimmed by 2 bases and V by 3 bases; bases with no gene match: 9. The chain's CDR3 is CASSISSGSGPYEQYF. The CDR3 nucleotides are TGTGCCAGTAGTATCTCAAGCGGGAGTGGGCCCTACGAGCAGTACTTC.

V is TRBV6-1 and J is TRBJ2-7, with D possibly being TRBD1 (6 bases). Per germline, CDR1 MNHNS and CDR2 SASEGT. The CDR3 has 14 residues. V gave up 1 base and J gave up 3 bases, with 10 bases separating them. Here the CDR3 DNA reads TGTGCCAGCAGTGAAGGGGACACCGACTACGAGCAGTACTTC. As protein: CASSEGDTDYEQYF.

In its sample, this clone was seen a few times. V usage is TRBV7-6 and J usage is TRBJ1-2; TRBD1 matches at 10 bases. V was clipped by 5 bases and J by 8 bases; unmatched bases: 5. Germline CDR1 SGHVS, CDR2 FNYEAQ. This CDR3 spans 13 amino acids. CDR3: CASSPTGGGGYTF. CDR3 coding DNA: TGTGCCAGCAGCCCGACAGGGGGCGGCGGCTACACCTTC.

Turning to this clone: Other nucleotide sequences from this sample produce the same CDR3. The V gene is TRBV19, the J gene TRBJ2-7, with TRBD1 matching 9 bases. The V and J ends lost 10 bases and 5 bases, in that order; junction bases with no gene match: 12. From germline, CDR1 is LNHDA and CDR2 SQIVND (reference sequence). There are 14 residues in the CDR3. CDR3: CATQPGTGPHEQYF. DNA of the CDR3: TGTGCCACCCAGCCCGGGACAGGGCCCCACGAGCAGTACTTC.

This clone occurred a few times. The V gene is TRBV7-6, the J gene TRBJ2-2; 10 nucleotides match TRBD2. The germline V gene encodes CDR1 SGHVS and CDR2 FNYEAQ. CDR3 size: 13 residues. V was clipped by 11 bases and J by 5 bases; unmatched bases: 5. The CDR3 spells CASSSGRTGELFF. The CDR3 DNA sequence: TGTGCCTCATCTAGCGGGAGAACCGGGGAGCTGTTTTTT. The whole variable domain, remainder taken from reference TRBV7-6 and TRBJ2-2, is GAGVSQSPRYKVTKRGQDVALRCDPISGHVSLYWYRQALGQGPEFLTYFNYEAQQDKSGLPNDRFSAERPEGSISTLTIQRTEQRDSAMYRCASSSGRTGELFFGEGSRLTVL.

Notes on this clone: Germline and junction disagree at one end, which may indicate a read error. This chain connects TRBV7-9 to TRBJ2-7, with 10 bases that match TRBD2. Germline values: CDR1 SEHNR, CDR2 FQNEAQ (reference sequence). There are 15 residues in the CDR3. Written as DNA, the CDR3 is TGTTCCAGCAGCCTCTCGACTAGCGGGTCCTACGAGCAGTACTTC. Protein sequence: CSSSLSTSGSYEQYF.

Only one count was recorded for this clone. The rearrangement links TRBV14 to TRBJ1-2; D ambiguous. From germline, CDR1 is SGHDN and CDR2 FVKESK. The CDR3 is 14 residues long. V was pared by 4 bases and J by 0 bases, with 9 bases between. CDR3 DNA sequence: TGTGCCAGCAGCCCGCCGGTGGCTAACTATGGCTACACCTTC. This sequence encodes CASSPPVANYGYTF.

This chain uses TRBV7-3 with TRBJ1-1, with unresolved D. The CDR3 runs to 14 residues. The V gene lost 4 bases and the J gene lost 5 bases, with 14 bases spanning the gap. Germline V gene data show CDR1 as SGHTA and CDR2 as FQGTGA. In nucleotides, the CDR3 is TGTGCCAGCAGCTCACAACCAGGAGGGACTGAAGCTTTCTTT. This gives the protein CASSSQPGGTEAFF.

The sample holds one count of this clone. The chain joins TRBV9 to TRBJ2-7; no firm D call. Trimming cost V 3 bases and J 6 bases, with 19 bases left between them. Per germline, CDR1 SGDLS and CDR2 YYNGEE. The CDR3 runs 15 residues. The CDR3 bases are TGTGCCAGCAGCGCTGCAGGTAGATTCCCCTCCGAGCAGTACTTC. This codes for CASSAAGRFPSEQYF. Full variable domain (outside the CDR3, taken from reference TRBV9 and TRBJ2-7): DSGVTQTPKHLITATGQRVTLRCSPRSGDLSVYWYQQSLDQGLQFLIQYYNGEERAKGNILERFSAQQFPDLHSELNLSSLELGDSALYFCASSAAGRFPSEQYFGPGTRLTVT.

This rearrangement joins TRBV19 to TRBJ1-4, with 7 nucleotides matching TRBD1. Germline V lookup: CDR1 LNHDA, CDR2 SQIVND (reference sequence). The V segment lost 5 bases and the J segment 5 bases; nucleotides outside the gene matches: 8. The CDR3 consists of 15 residues. The CDR3 sequence: CASSSRTGSNEKLFF. CDR3 DNA sequence: TGTGCCAGTAGTTCAAGGACAGGCTCAAATGAAAAACTGTTTTTT.

This sequence joins TRBV30 and TRBJ2-5; no clear D. This CDR3 has 12 residues. V was clipped by 4 bases and J by 5 bases, with 11 bases between them. Germline V gene lookup returns CDR1 GTSNPN and CDR2 SVGIG (reference sequence). CDR3 sequence (DNA): TGTGCCTGGACAGTGACAACCGAGACCCAGTACTTC. It encodes CAWTVTTETQYF.